Listed below are T cell receptor beta chains from one sample, sequenced in a study of regulatory T cells in long-lasting Graves disease. TCRdb called the multiplex PCR reads again in MiXCR, with one record for every CDR3 protein. The repertoire has 250,000 or so distinct CDR3 sequences, around 19% of them found once; the top ten carry 12% to 15%. This sample was shared with a second study, whose subject was T cells in Graves' hyperthyroidism and ophthalmopathy.

The material was peripheral blood mononuclear cells (PBMCs), obtained at new diagnosis, from a patient treated with antithyroid drugs. All receptors derive from a woman in her thirties with Graves disease. CDR3s include the opening cysteine and the closing phenylalanine or tryptophan. Fields, in order: D gene, clone size, J gene, V gene, CDR3 protein, CDR3 DNA. A D gene is named only where the DNA matches it firmly. Clone size, where shown, is once, few, many, or a class for clones that have expanded.

d_call: NA; clone_size: many; j_call: TRBJ2-7; v_call: TRBV4-1; cdr3_aa: CASSPGPADDVYEQYF; cdr3_nt: TGCGCCAGCAGCCCGGGACCAGCGGATGATGTCTACGAGCAGTACTTC
d_call: NA; clone_size: few; j_call: TRBJ1-2; v_call: TRBV12-3/TRBV12-4; cdr3_aa: CASITGNPALASYGYTF; cdr3_nt: TGTGCCAGCATAACAGGGAATCCTGCCCTGGCCTCCTATGGCTACACCTTC
d_call: NA; clone_size: many; j_call: TRBJ1-1; v_call: TRBV2; cdr3_aa: CASIRSAQNTEAFF; cdr3_nt: TGTGCCAGCATTAGGAGCGCGCAGAACACTGAAGCTTTCTTT
d_call: NA; clone_size: many; j_call: TRBJ1-5; v_call: TRBV4-1; cdr3_aa: CASSQVLRGSNQPQHF; cdr3_nt: TGCGCCAGCAGCCAAGTTCTAAGGGGGAGCAATCAGCCCCAGCATTTT
d_call: NA; clone_size: NA; j_call: TRBJ2-7; v_call: TRBV11-1; cdr3_aa: CAGSLWGRASDEQYF; cdr3_nt: TGTGCCGGCAGCCTCTGGGGCAGGGCAAGTGACGAGCAGTACTTC
d_call: TRBD2; clone_size: many; j_call: TRBJ2-1; v_call: TRBV5-1; cdr3_aa: CASSLVSGGPQNEQFF; cdr3_nt: TGCGCCAGCAGCTTGGTATCGGGGGGGCCTCAGAATGAGCAGTTCTTC
d_call: NA; clone_size: many; j_call: TRBJ2-5; v_call: TRBV12-3/TRBV12-4; cdr3_aa: CASRLSTQETQYF; cdr3_nt: TGTGCCAGCAGGCTTAGCACCCAAGAGACCCAGTACTTC
d_call: TRBD1; clone_size: NA; j_call: TRBJ2-1; v_call: TRBV4-1; cdr3_aa: CASSQAGQGTMQFF; cdr3_nt: TGCGCCAGCAGCCAGGCCGGACAGGGGACTATGCAGTTCTTC
d_call: NA; clone_size: many; j_call: TRBJ1-1; v_call: TRBV29-1; cdr3_aa: CSVDLEPTEAFF; cdr3_nt: TGCAGCGTTGACTTAGAACCCACTGAAGCTTTCTTT
d_call: TRBD2; clone_size: many; j_call: TRBJ2-1; v_call: TRBV6-1; cdr3_aa: CASSQGLVNEQFF; cdr3_nt: TGTGCCAGCAGCCAGGGACTAGTCAATGAGCAGTTCTTC
d_call: NA; clone_size: many; j_call: TRBJ1-2; v_call: TRBV20-1; cdr3_aa: CSARDFRGIHYGYTF; cdr3_nt: TGCAGTGCTAGAGATTTCCGGGGAATTCACTATGGCTACACCTTC
d_call: TRBD1; clone_size: NA; j_call: TRBJ1-1; v_call: TRBV30; cdr3_aa: CAWGTGMNTEAFF; cdr3_nt: TGTGCCTGGGGGACAGGGATGAACACTGAAGCTTTCTTT
d_call: NA; clone_size: many; j_call: TRBJ2-3; v_call: TRBV20-1; cdr3_aa: CSASSRGQITDTQYF; cdr3_nt: TGCAGTGCTAGTTCAAGGGGACAAATCACAGATACGCAGTATTTT
d_call: NA; clone_size: many; j_call: TRBJ2-3; v_call: TRBV20-1; cdr3_aa: CSARPPQRADTQYF; cdr3_nt: TGCAGTGCTAGACCGCCCCAGAGGGCAGATACGCAGTATTTT
d_call: NA; clone_size: many; j_call: TRBJ2-3; v_call: TRBV18; cdr3_aa: CASSPRAVTDTQYF; cdr3_nt: TGTGCCAGCTCACCAAGGGCAGTCACAGATACGCAGTATTTT
d_call: NA; clone_size: few; j_call: TRBJ2-1; v_call: TRBV5-1; cdr3_aa: CASSLEGGSTLSSYNEQFF; cdr3_nt: TGCGCCAGCAGCTTGGAGGGGGGCTCGACCCTAAGCTCCTACAATGAGCAGTTCTTC
d_call: TRBD2; clone_size: many; j_call: TRBJ2-1; v_call: TRBV18; cdr3_aa: CASSPAPTSSNEQFF; cdr3_nt: TGTGCCAGCTCACCAGCCCCGACTAGCTCCAATGAGCAGTTCTTC
d_call: TRBD1; clone_size: many; j_call: TRBJ1-6; v_call: TRBV2; cdr3_aa: CASGQGGSYNSPLHF; cdr3_nt: TGTGCCAGCGGGCAGGGGGGGTCCTATAATTCACCCCTCCACTTT
d_call: NA; clone_size: many; j_call: TRBJ2-3; v_call: TRBV2; cdr3_aa: CAREWTRHEYTQYF; cdr3_nt: TGTGCCAGGGAATGGACACGACACGAATATACGCAGTATTTT
d_call: NA; clone_size: many; j_call: TRBJ1-5; v_call: TRBV18; cdr3_aa: CASSGGARNQPQHF; cdr3_nt: TGTGCCAGCTCAGGAGGGGCTCGCAATCAGCCCCAGCATTTT
d_call: TRBD2; clone_size: NA; j_call: TRBJ2-5; v_call: TRBV4-2; cdr3_aa: CASSCWRGTQETQYF; cdr3_nt: TGTGCCAGCAGTTGCTGGCGGGGGACCCAAGAGACCCAGTACTTC
d_call: NA; clone_size: many; j_call: TRBJ2-1; v_call: TRBV18; cdr3_aa: CASSSTRDEQFF; cdr3_nt: TGTGCCAGCTCATCGACACGGGATGAGCAGTTCTTC
d_call: NA; clone_size: many; j_call: TRBJ2-5; v_call: TRBV2; cdr3_aa: CASSAGTAFGETQYF; cdr3_nt: TGTGCCAGCAGCGCCGGGACTGCGTTTGGGGAGACCCAGTACTTC
d_call: TRBD1; clone_size: many; j_call: TRBJ2-3; v_call: TRBV6-5; cdr3_aa: CASSYGWTGASRTDTQYF; cdr3_nt: TGTGCCAGCAGTTACGGATGGACAGGGGCGTCTCGCACAGATACGCAGTATTTT
d_call: NA; clone_size: few; j_call: TRBJ2-7; v_call: TRBV27; cdr3_aa: CASSSGRDSPYEQYF; cdr3_nt: TGTGCCAGCAGTTCCGGGAGGGACAGCCCCTACGAGCAGTACTTC
d_call: TRBD2; clone_size: NA; j_call: TRBJ2-7; v_call: TRBV11-2; cdr3_aa: CASSVASGPSYEQYF; cdr3_nt: TGTGCCAGCAGCGTTGCTAGCGGGCCGTCCTACGAGCAGTACTTC
d_call: TRBD1; clone_size: NA; j_call: TRBJ2-2; v_call: TRBV10-3; cdr3_aa: CATQGQGAGGELFF; cdr3_nt: TGTGCCACCCAGGGACAGGGGGCCGGCGGGGAGCTGTTTTTT
d_call: TRBD2; clone_size: many; j_call: TRBJ2-5; v_call: TRBV20-1; cdr3_aa: CSAETSGGFQETQYF; cdr3_nt: TGCAGTGCCGAGACTAGCGGGGGATTCCAAGAGACCCAGTACTTC
d_call: TRBD2; clone_size: NA; j_call: TRBJ2-3; v_call: TRBV7-9; cdr3_aa: CASSLAASGVDTQYF; cdr3_nt: TGTGCCAGCAGCTTAGCAGCTAGCGGGGTGGATACGCAGTATTTT
d_call: NA; clone_size: few; j_call: TRBJ2-7; v_call: TRBV6-1; cdr3_aa: CASSLTGSYEQYF; cdr3_nt: TGTGCCAGCAGCCTGACAGGATCCTACGAGCAGTACTTC
d_call: NA; clone_size: many; j_call: TRBJ1-5; v_call: TRBV28; cdr3_aa: CASSFPGDQPQHF; cdr3_nt: TGTGCCAGCAGCTTTCCGGGAGATCAGCCCCAGCATTTT
d_call: NA; clone_size: many; j_call: TRBJ2-1; v_call: TRBV10-1; cdr3_aa: CASGDRANEQFF; cdr3_nt: TGCGCCAGCGGTGACAGAGCTAATGAGCAGTTCTTC
d_call: TRBD2; clone_size: many; j_call: TRBJ2-5; v_call: TRBV20-1; cdr3_aa: CSARGPSGDETQYF; cdr3_nt: TGCAGTGCTAGAGGCCCTAGCGGGGATGAGACCCAGTACTTC
d_call: NA; clone_size: many; j_call: TRBJ2-5; v_call: TRBV5-1; cdr3_aa: CASSLEYQETQYF; cdr3_nt: TGCGCCAGCAGCTTGGAGTACCAAGAGACCCAGTACTTC
d_call: NA; clone_size: many; j_call: TRBJ2-2; v_call: TRBV11-2; cdr3_aa: CASSLPTEANTGELFF; cdr3_nt: TGTGCCAGCAGCTTACCGACAGAAGCAAACACCGGGGAGCTGTTTTTT
d_call: NA; clone_size: many; j_call: TRBJ1-1; v_call: TRBV5-1; cdr3_aa: CASTSRPAGDTEAFF; cdr3_nt: TGCGCCAGCACCTCCCGGCCCGCAGGGGACACTGAAGCTTTCTTT
d_call: NA; clone_size: many; j_call: TRBJ1-5; v_call: TRBV12-3/TRBV12-4; cdr3_aa: CASSFRGNQPQHF; cdr3_nt: TGTGCCAGCAGTTTTAGGGGCAATCAGCCCCAGCATTTT
d_call: TRBD1; clone_size: many; j_call: TRBJ1-5; v_call: TRBV20-1; cdr3_aa: CSARTQGAVGNQPQHF; cdr3_nt: TGCAGTGCGAGAACCCAGGGGGCGGTGGGCAATCAGCCCCAGCATTTT
d_call: TRBD2; clone_size: NA; j_call: TRBJ2-1; v_call: TRBV9; cdr3_aa: CASSSGLADNNEQFF; cdr3_nt: TGTGCCAGCAGCTCTGGACTAGCGGATAACAATGAGCAGTTCTTC
d_call: NA; clone_size: many; j_call: TRBJ1-5; v_call: TRBV6-1; cdr3_aa: CASRFSGAYSNQPQHF; cdr3_nt: TGTGCCAGCAGGTTTTCCGGCGCTTATAGCAATCAGCCCCAGCATTTT
d_call: NA; clone_size: few; j_call: TRBJ1-4; v_call: TRBV4-1; cdr3_aa: CTSSQLSQGRDEKLFF; cdr3_nt: TGCACCAGCAGCCAACTAAGCCAGGGGCGGGATGAAAAACTGTTTTTT
d_call: NA; clone_size: few; j_call: TRBJ1-3; v_call: TRBV18; cdr3_aa: CASSPPSGTPSGNTIYF; cdr3_nt: TGTGCCAGCTCGCCCCCGAGCGGGACTCCCTCTGGAAACACCATATATTTT
d_call: NA; clone_size: many; j_call: TRBJ1-5; v_call: TRBV6-2/TRBV6-3; cdr3_aa: CASSYAGAPSPQPQHF; cdr3_nt: TGTGCCAGCAGTTATGCGGGGGCCCCCAGTCCTCAGCCCCAGCATTTT
d_call: NA; clone_size: NA; j_call: TRBJ1-1; v_call: TRBV6-2/TRBV6-3; cdr3_aa: CASSYGDTHTEAFF; cdr3_nt: TGTGCCAGCAGTTACGGGGACACGCACACTGAAGCTTTCTTT
d_call: NA; clone_size: NA; j_call: TRBJ2-7; v_call: TRBV19; cdr3_aa: CASSPDGPSYGQYF; cdr3_nt: TGTGCCAGTAGTCCCGACGGGCCGTCCTACGGGCAGTACTTC
d_call: TRBD1; clone_size: many; j_call: TRBJ1-1; v_call: TRBV20-1; cdr3_aa: CSAYRGIRQNTEAFF; cdr3_nt: TGCAGTGCTTACAGGGGGATACGGCAAAACACTGAAGCTTTCTTT
d_call: NA; clone_size: many; j_call: TRBJ2-7; v_call: TRBV6-1; cdr3_aa: CASSEGGTYEQYF; cdr3_nt: TGTGCCAGCAGTGAGGGGGGCACCTACGAGCAGTACTTC
d_call: NA; clone_size: many; j_call: TRBJ1-1; v_call: TRBV7-2; cdr3_aa: CASSHNGAGTEAFF; cdr3_nt: TGTGCCAGCAGCCATAATGGGGCAGGCACTGAAGCTTTCTTT
d_call: NA; clone_size: many; j_call: TRBJ1-1; v_call: TRBV5-1; cdr3_aa: CASSSQGLSNTEAFF; cdr3_nt: TGCGCCAGCAGCTCACAGGGATTATCGAACACTGAAGCTTTCTTT
d_call: NA; clone_size: many; j_call: TRBJ2-6; v_call: TRBV10-1; cdr3_aa: CASSPWRGAGANVLTF; cdr3_nt: TGCGCCAGCAGTCCGTGGCGGGGAGCTGGGGCCAACGTCCTGACTTTC
d_call: TRBD1; clone_size: many; j_call: TRBJ2-5; v_call: TRBV5-6; cdr3_aa: CASSRTGEGETQYF; cdr3_nt: TGTGCCAGCAGCAGGACAGGGGAGGGGGAGACCCAGTACTTC
d_call: TRBD1; clone_size: NA; j_call: TRBJ1-1; v_call: TRBV5-1; cdr3_aa: CASSLVGQDTEAFF; cdr3_nt: TGCGCCAGCAGCTTGGTGGGACAGGACACTGAAGCTTTCTTT
d_call: TRBD1; clone_size: NA; j_call: TRBJ1-3; v_call: TRBV4-2; cdr3_aa: CASNAGGSGNTIYF; cdr3_nt: TGTGCCAGCAACGCAGGGGGCTCTGGAAACACCATATATTTT
d_call: TRBD2; clone_size: many; j_call: TRBJ2-1; v_call: TRBV9; cdr3_aa: CASSDLAGGSYNEQFF; cdr3_nt: TGTGCCAGCAGCGATTTAGCGGGGGGCTCCTACAATGAGCAGTTCTTC